The 12 T cell receptor beta chains given below trace back to one sample, sequenced in a study of blood T cells in healthy people across ages (dated by TCRdb to the mid-2010s). Receptor amplification or capture employed 5' RACE. The sequencer was an Illumina HiSeq 2500. A second PCR of about 6 to 11 cycles was performed with a sample-barcoded 5' primer and a J-beta primer mix. TCRdb's own reprocessing of the public reads used fastp at Q25 and MiXCR and kept productive beta chains. Duplicate CDR3 protein sequences are folded into a single record with the most common DNA and genes. For this sample the table gives approximately 800,000 distinct CDR3 sequences, of which around a quarter were detected only once. The ten largest clones represent approximately 3.7% of the sample. The data also belong to a second study, concerning T cells of mothers and their children.

The sequencing input was blood. These receptor sequences come from a boy between 10 and 17 years old in good health.

V gene TRBV7-9 combines with J gene TRBJ2-1; 11 positions match TRBD2. V gave up 0 bases and J gave up 7 bases; unmatched junction bases: 8. Germline CDR1 and CDR2: SEHNR and FQNEAQ (reference sequence). This CDR3 contains 17 residues. In DNA, the CDR3 is TGTGCCAGCAGCTTAGCCCGTCCGGGACTAGCGGTTAATGAGCAGTTCTTC. Its translation: CASSLARPGLAVNEQFF.

Of note for this clonotype: A junction boundary mismatches the germline segment, possibly from a read error. CDR3 sequence: CASSLGYSKQPQHF. As DNA, the CDR3 is TGTGCCAGCAGTTTAGGGTATAGCAAACAGCCCCAGCATTTT. The chain combines TRBV12-3 or TRBV12-4 with TRBJ1-5; D not certain. The CDR3 is made up of 14 amino acids.

The chain carries TRBV7-9 and TRBJ2-7; D remains ambiguous. Germline CDR1 SEHNR, CDR2 FQNEAQ (reference sequence). Trimming removed 1 base from V and 2 bases from J, with 9 bases in between. CDR3 length: 14 residues. The CDR3 loop is CASSLVGPPYEQYF. The CDR3 coding sequence is TGTGCCAGCAGCTTAGTCGGACCGCCCTACGAGCAGTACTTC.

This chain links TRBV9 with TRBJ1-1; 7 bases agree with TRBD1. Trimming at V came to 0 bases and at J to 4 bases, leaving 3 bases not matched to a gene. Germline assignment: CDR1 SGDLS and CDR2 YYNGEE. The CDR3 runs to 14 residues. The DNA of the CDR3 is TGTGCCAGCAGCGTAGGGAAGGGGGCCACTGAAGCTTTCTTT. Amino acids: CASSVGKGATEAFF. The full variable domain, rest sourced from reference TRBV9 and TRBJ1-1, is DSGVTQTPKHLITATGQRVTLRCSPRSGDLSVYWYQQSLDQGLQFLIQYYNGEERAKGNILERFSAQQFPDLHSELNLSSLELGDSALYFCASSVGKGATEAFFGQGTRLTVV.

This clonotype was observed a few times. The chain uses TRBV4-1 and TRBJ2-7; unclear D gene. The CDR3 sequence is 15 residues long. The V gene's germline CDR1 is MGHRA and CDR2 YSYEKL. Trimming stripped 0 bases from V and 6 bases from J, with 15 bases between. CDR3 in amino acids: CASSQDPQTGSEQYF. CDR3 DNA sequence: TGCGCCAGCAGCCAAGACCCTCAAACCGGCAGCGAGCAGTACTTC.

This clonotype was seen a handful of times. The J gene is TRBJ2-1, the V gene TRBV27, with D hard to call. Germline V CDR1 and CDR2: MNHEY, SMNVEV (reference sequence). With 8 bases removed from V and 9 bases from J, the gap between germline ends came to 14 bases. The CDR3 extends over 12 amino acids. Here the CDR3 reads CASGPMESEQFF. Here the CDR3 DNA reads TGTGCCAGCGGACCCATGGAGTCTGAGCAGTTCTTC.

This clonotype was detected a few times. This chain uses TRBV7-2 with TRBJ1-5; possibly TRBD1 for D (5 bases). The CDR3 is made up of 14 amino acids. The ends were cut back, 1 base at V and 7 bases at J, with 11 bases in the middle. Germline CDR1 is SGHTA and CDR2 is FQGNSA. The CDR3 loop reads CASSLGQGFQPQHF. In DNA form, the CDR3 reads TGTGCCAGCAGCTTAGGGCAGGGCTTCCAGCCCCAGCATTTT.

This clonotype occurred once. The chain couples TRBV5-1 to TRBJ2-5; a possible D gene is TRBD2 (6 bases). The J call may be incorrect, as the DNA end agrees better with TRBJ2-7. Germline assignment: CDR1 SGHRS and CDR2 YFSETQ. The CDR3 runs 17 residues. CDR3 loop: CASSLWTAGPIAYEQYF. The CDR3 nucleotides are TGCGCCAGCAGCTTGTGGACCGCGGGACCAATAGCCTACGAGCAGTACTTC.

The V and J genes are TRBV29-1 and TRBJ2-7; weak D call: TRBD2 (7 bases). The CDR3 contains 14 residues. Deletions cut 7 bases from V and 0 bases from J, with 16 bases between. Germline CDR1 and CDR2: SQVTM and ANQGSEA. DNA of the CDR3: TGCAGCGCAAGGGGGGGGGCCCACTCCTACGAGCAGTACTTC. It encodes CSARGGAHSYEQYF.

CDR3 sequence (DNA): TGTGCCAGCAGTACCCCGGCAGGGAACTATGGCTACACCTTC. This translates into CASSTPAGNYGYTF. The V gene is TRBV6-2 or TRBV6-3, the J gene TRBJ1-2, with D tentatively TRBD1 (5 bases). Germline V CDR1 and CDR2: MNHEY, SVGEGT. With 5 bases removed from V and 2 bases from J, the gap between germline ends came to 12 bases. The CDR3 sequence is 14 residues long.

This clonotype was recorded a few times. This chain connects TRBV12-3 or TRBV12-4 to TRBJ2-7, with D perhaps matching TRBD2 (5 bases). V was shortened by 2 bases and J by 3 bases, with 14 bases between the two germline ends. The CDR3 covers 15 residues. In nucleotides, the CDR3 is TGTGCCAGCAGTTTAACCGAGGGCAGGTTCTACGAGCAGTACTTC. Residues: CASSLTEGRFYEQYF.

V and J are TRBV12-3 or TRBV12-4 and TRBJ1-5, with 8 bases fitting TRBD1. V lost 6 bases, J lost 2 bases, and 3 bases stayed unmatched. The CDR3 runs 14 residues. CDR3 nucleotide sequence: TGTGCCAGCAGCAGGACAGGGCGCAATCAGCCCCAGCATTTT. Translating it yields CASSRTGRNQPQHF.